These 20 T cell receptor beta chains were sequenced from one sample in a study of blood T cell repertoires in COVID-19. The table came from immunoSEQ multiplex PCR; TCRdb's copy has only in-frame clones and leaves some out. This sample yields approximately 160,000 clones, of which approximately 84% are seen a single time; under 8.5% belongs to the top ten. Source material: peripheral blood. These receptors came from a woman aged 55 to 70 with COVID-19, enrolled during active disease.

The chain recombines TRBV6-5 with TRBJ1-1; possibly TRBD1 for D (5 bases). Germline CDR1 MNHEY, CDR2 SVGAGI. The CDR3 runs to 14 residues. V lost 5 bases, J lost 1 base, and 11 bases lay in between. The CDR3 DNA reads TGTGCCAGCAGTCCTCGGGGGGGGAACACTGAAGCTTTCTTT. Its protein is CASSPRGGNTEAFF.

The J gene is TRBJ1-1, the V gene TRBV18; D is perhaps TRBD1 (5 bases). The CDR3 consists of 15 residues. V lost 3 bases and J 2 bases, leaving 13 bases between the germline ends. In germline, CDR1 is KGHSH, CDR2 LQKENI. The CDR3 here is CASSPTRQRNTEAFF. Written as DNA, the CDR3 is TGTGCCAGCTCACCTACAAGACAGAGAAACACTGAAGCTTTCTTT.

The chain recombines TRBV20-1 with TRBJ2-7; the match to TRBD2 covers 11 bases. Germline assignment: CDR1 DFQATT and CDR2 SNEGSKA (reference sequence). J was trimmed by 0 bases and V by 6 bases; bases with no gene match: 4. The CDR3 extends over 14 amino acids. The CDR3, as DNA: TGCAGTGCCAGTAGCGGGGGGGGCTCCTACGAGCAGTACGTC. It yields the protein CSASSGGGSYEQYV.

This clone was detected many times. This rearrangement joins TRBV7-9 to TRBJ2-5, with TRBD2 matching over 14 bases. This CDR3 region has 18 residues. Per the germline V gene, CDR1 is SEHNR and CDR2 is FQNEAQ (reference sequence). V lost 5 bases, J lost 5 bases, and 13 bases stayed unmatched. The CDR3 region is CASSHPRTSGGIGETQYF. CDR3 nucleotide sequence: TGTGCCAGCAGCCACCCTAGGACTAGCGGGGGGATTGGGGAGACCCAGTACTTC.

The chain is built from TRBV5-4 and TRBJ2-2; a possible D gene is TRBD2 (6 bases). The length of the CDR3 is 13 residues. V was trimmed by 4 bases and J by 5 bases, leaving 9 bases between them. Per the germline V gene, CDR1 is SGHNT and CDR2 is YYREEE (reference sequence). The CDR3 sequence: CASSAGGTGELFF. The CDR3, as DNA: TGTGCCAGCAGCGCAGGAGGGACCGGGGAGCTGTTTTTT.

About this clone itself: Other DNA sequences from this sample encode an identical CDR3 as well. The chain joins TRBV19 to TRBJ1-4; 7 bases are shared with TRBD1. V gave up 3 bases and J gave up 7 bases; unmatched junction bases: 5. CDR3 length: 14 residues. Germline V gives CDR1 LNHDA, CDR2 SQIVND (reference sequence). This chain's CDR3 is CASSIYRGGEKLFF. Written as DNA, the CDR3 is TGTGCCAGTAGTATTTACAGGGGTGGTGAAAAACTGTTTTTT.

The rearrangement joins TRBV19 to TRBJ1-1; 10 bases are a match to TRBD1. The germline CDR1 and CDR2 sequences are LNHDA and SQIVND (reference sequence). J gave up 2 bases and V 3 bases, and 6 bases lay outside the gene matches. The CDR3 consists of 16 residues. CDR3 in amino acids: CASSITDRGRNTEAFF. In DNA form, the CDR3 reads TGTGCCAGTAGTATCACCGACAGGGGGCGTAACACTGAAGCTTTCTTT.

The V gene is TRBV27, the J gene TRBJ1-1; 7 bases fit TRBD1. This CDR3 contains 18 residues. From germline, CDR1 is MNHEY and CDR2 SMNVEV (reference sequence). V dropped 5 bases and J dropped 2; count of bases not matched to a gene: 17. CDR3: CASSHAPGTAYPNTEAFF. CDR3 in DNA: TGTGCCAGCAGTCATGCCCCCGGGACAGCTTACCCCAACACTGAAGCTTTCTTT.

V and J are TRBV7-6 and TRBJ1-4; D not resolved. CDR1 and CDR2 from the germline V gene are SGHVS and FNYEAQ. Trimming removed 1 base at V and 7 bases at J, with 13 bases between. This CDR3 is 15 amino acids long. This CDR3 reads CASSLVLGVGEKLFF. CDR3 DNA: TGTGCCAGCAGCTTAGTTCTGGGAGTCGGTGAAAAACTGTTTTTT.

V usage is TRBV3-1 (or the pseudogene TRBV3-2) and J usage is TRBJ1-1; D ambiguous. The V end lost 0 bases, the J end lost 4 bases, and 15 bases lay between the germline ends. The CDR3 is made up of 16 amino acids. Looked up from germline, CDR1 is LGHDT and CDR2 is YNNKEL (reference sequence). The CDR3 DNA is TGTGCCAGCAGCCAAGAACGCCCGGTTTCAGGCACTGAAGCTTTCTTT. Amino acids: CASSQERPVSGTEAFF.

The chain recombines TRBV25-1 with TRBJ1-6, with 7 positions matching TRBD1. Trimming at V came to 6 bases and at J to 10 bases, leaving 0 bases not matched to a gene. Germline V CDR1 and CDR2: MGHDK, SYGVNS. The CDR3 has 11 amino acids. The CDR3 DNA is TGTGCCAGCAGACAGGGGTCACCCCTCCACTTT. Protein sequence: CASRQGSPLHF.

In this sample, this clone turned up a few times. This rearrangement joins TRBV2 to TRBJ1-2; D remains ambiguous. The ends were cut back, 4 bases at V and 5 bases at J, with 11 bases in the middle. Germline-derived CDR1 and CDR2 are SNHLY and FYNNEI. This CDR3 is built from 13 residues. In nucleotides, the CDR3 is TGTGCCAGCAGTGGACTACGGAATTATGGCTACACCTTC. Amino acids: CASSGLRNYGYTF.

The CDR3 is CASSLGAGNTIYF. CDR3 sequence (DNA): TGTGCCAGCAGTTTAGGGGCAGGAAACACCATATATTTT. The V call is TRBV27, the J call TRBJ1-3; D possibly corresponds to TRBD1 (5 bases). The germline V gene has CDR1 MNHEY and CDR2 SMNVEV (reference sequence). The CDR3 has 13 residues. Deletions cut 2 bases from V and 4 bases from J, with 6 bases between.

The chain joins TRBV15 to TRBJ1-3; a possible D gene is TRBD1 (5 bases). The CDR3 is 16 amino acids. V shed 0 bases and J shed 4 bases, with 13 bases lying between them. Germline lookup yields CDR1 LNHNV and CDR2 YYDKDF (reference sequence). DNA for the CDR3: TGTGCCACCAGCAGAGATCCCGCAGGGTCAGGAAACACCATATATTTT. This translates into CATSRDPAGSGNTIYF. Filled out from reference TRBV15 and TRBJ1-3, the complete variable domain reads DAMVIQNPRYQVTQFGKPVTLSCSQTLNHNVMYWYQQKSSQAPKLLFHYYDKDFNNEADTPDNFQSRRPNTSFCFLDIRSPGLGDTAMYLCATSRDPAGSGNTIYFGEGSWLTVV.

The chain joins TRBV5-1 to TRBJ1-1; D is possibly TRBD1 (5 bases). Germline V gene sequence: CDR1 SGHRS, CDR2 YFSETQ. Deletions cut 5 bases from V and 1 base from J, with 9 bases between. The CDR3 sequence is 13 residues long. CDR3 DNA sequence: TGCGCCAGCAGTCCTACAGGGAACACTGAAGCTTTCTTT. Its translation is CASSPTGNTEAFF.

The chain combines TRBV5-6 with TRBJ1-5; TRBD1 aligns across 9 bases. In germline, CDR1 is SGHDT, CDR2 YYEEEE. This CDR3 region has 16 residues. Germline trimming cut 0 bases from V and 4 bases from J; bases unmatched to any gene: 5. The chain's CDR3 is CASSLVGTGTNQPQHF. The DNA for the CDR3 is TGTGCCAGCAGCTTGGTCGGGACAGGGACAAATCAGCCCCAGCATTTT.

CDR3 protein: CAWERGRTDTQYF. CDR3 DNA sequence: TGTGCCTGGGAGCGGGGGAGGACAGATACGCAGTATTTT. The gene calls are TRBV30 and TRBJ2-3, with 8 nucleotides matching TRBD2. Germline V CDR1 and CDR2: GTSNPN, SVGIG (reference sequence). V lost 5 bases, J lost 3 bases, and 4 bases stayed unmatched. The CDR3 length is 13 residues.

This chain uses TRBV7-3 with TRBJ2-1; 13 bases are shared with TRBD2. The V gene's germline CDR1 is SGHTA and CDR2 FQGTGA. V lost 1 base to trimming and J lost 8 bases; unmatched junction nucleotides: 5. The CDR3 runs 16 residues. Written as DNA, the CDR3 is TGTGCCAGCAGCTTAAGTCGGACTAGCGGGAGATATGAGCAGTTCTTC. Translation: CASSLSRTSGRYEQFF.

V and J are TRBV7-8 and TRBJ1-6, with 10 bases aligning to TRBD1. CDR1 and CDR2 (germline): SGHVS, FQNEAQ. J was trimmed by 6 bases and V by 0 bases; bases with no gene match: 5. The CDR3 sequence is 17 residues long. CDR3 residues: CASSLAWTGGGNSPLHF. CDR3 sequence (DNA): TGTGCCAGCAGCTTAGCTTGGACAGGGGGAGGTAATTCACCCCTCCACTTT. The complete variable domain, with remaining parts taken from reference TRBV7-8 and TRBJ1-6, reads GAGVSQSPRYKVAKRGQDVALRCDPISGHVSLFWYQQALGQGPEFLTYFQNEAQLDKSGLPSDRFFAERPEGSVSTLKIQRTQQEDSAVYLCASSLAWTGGGNSPLHFGNGTRLTVT.

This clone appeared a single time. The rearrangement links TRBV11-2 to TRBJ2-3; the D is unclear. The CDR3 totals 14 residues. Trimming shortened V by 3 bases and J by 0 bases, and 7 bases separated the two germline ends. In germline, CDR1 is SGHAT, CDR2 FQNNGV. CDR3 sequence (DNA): TGTGCCAGCAGCTTCGTTATGAGCACAGATACGCAGTATTTT. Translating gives CASSFVMSTDTQYF.